This TCR beta chain derives from a study of CD8+CD57+ T cells in acquired aplastic anemia. Study-wide results and caveats: Common to patients and controls were roughly 30 CD8+ CDR3 sequences.

Genomic DNA provided the template from which TCR beta VDJ and CDR3 profiles were obtained. TCRdb re-analysed the reads in MiXCR, keeping a single row per CDR3 protein. The sample yields some 150,000 distinct CDR3 sequences, over 50% seen once. Sequenced patients had shown CD8+CD57+ cell expansion by flow cytometry. The enrolled patients all had severe acquired aplastic anemia. This clonotype was seen more than once but under ten times. Its antigen is unknown. The sample was sorted CD4+, CD8+, or CD8+CD57+ T cells (not recorded which) from PBMCs. This receptor was taken from a human donor with aplastic anemia.

The CDR3 sequence is CSVGLSSGANVLTF. The CDR3 DNA follows: TGCAGCGTTGGGTTAAGCTCTGGGGCCAACGTCCTGACTTTC. The chain is built from TRBV29-1 and TRBJ2-6; D unresolved. Germline lookup yields CDR1 SQVTM and CDR2 ANQGSEA. The CDR3 spans 14 residues. Between the trimmed V and J ends, which lost 4 bases and 0 bases, there was a span of 7 bases.